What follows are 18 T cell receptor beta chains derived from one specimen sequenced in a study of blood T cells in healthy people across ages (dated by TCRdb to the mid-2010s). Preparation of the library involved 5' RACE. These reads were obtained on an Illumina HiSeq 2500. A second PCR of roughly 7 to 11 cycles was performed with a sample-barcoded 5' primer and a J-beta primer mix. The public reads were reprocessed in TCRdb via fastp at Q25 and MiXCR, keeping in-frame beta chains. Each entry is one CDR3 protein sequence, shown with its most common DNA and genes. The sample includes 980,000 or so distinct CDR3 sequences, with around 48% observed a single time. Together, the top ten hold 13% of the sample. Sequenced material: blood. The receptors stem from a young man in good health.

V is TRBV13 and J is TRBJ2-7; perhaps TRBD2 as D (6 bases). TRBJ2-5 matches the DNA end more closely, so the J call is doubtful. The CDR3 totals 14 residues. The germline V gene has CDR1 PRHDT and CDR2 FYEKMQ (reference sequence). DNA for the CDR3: TGTGCCAGCTTGGGATGGGGTAGCGGAGAGACCCAGTACTTC. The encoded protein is CASLGWGSGETQYF.

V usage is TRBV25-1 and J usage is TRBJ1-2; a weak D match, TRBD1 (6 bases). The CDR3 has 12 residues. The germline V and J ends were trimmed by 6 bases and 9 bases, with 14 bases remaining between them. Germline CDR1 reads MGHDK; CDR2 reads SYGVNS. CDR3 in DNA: TGTGCCAGCAGAACCTACAGGGCGAGCTACACCTTC. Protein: CASRTYRASYTF.

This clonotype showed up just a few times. The CDR3 nucleotides read TGTGCCAGCAGTTTAATGCAGGTGGGCGAGCAGTACTTC. Protein product: CASSLMQVGEQYF. The chain joins TRBV12-3 or TRBV12-4 to TRBJ2-7; D is ambiguous. CDR3 length: 13 amino acids. V lost 2 bases and J lost 6, with 11 bases in between.

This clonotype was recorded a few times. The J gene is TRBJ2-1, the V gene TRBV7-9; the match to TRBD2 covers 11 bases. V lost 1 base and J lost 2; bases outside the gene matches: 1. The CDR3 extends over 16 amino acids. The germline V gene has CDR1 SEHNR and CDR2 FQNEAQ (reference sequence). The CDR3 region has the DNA TGTGCCAGCAGCTTAGAGACTAGCGGGGCCTACAATGAGCAGTTCTTC. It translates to CASSLETSGAYNEQFF.

The CDR3 spells CASSPQRTGRNTEAFF. For the CDR3, the DNA is TGTGCCAGCAGCCCCCAACGGACAGGGCGTAACACTGAAGCTTTCTTT. The chain uses TRBV7-2 and TRBJ1-1, with 8 bases identical to TRBD1. Trimming took 5 bases from V and 2 from J; bases not matched to a gene: 10. The CDR3 consists of 16 residues. Germline CDR1 is SGHTA and CDR2 is FQGNSA.

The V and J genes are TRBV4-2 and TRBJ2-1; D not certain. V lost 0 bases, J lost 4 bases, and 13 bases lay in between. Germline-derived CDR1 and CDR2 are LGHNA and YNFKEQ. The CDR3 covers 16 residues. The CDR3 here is CASSQEDQQLYNEQFF. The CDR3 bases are TGTGCCAGCAGCCAAGAGGACCAGCAGTTATACAATGAGCAGTTCTTC.

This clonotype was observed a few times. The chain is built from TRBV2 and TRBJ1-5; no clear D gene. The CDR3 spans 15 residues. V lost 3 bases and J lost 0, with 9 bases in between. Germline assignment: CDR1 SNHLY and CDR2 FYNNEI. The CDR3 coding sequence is TGTGCCAGCAGTGATTCCGCTAATAGCAATCAGCCCCAGCATTTT. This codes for CASSDSANSNQPQHF.

For the CDR3, the DNA is TGTGCCAGCAGCTTAGAGGCCCAAACGAAGGATCGGTATTTT. Protein product: CASSLEAQTKDRYF. The chain carries TRBV11-2 and TRBJ2-3; D remains ambiguous. V lost 0 bases, J lost 14 bases, and 18 bases lay in between. CDR3 length equals 14 residues. The germline CDR1 and CDR2 sequences are SGHAT and FQNNGV. Full variable domain (rest looked up from reference TRBV11-2 and TRBJ2-3): EAGVAQSPRYKIIEKRQSVAFWCNPISGHATLYWYQQILGQGPKLLIQFQNNGVVDDSQLPKDRFSAERLKGVDSTLKIQPAKLEDSAVYLCASSLEAQTKDRYFGPGTRLTVL.

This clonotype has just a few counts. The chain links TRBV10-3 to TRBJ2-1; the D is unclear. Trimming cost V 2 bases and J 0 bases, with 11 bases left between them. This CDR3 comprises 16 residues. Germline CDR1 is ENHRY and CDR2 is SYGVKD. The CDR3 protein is CAISETTASSYNEQFF. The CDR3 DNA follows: TGTGCCATCAGTGAGACGACGGCCAGCTCCTACAATGAGCAGTTCTTC.

CDR3 in amino acids: CASSSTGFLPSYEQFF. CDR3 DNA: TGTGCCAGCAGTTCCACAGGGTTTCTGCCCTCCTATGAGCAGTTCTTC. This chain links TRBV6-5 with TRBJ2-1; D may be TRBD1 (6 bases). CDR1 is MNHEY, CDR2 SVGAGI, per germline. The V end was cut by 4 bases, the J end by 8 bases, with 21 bases between. The CDR3 spans 16 residues.

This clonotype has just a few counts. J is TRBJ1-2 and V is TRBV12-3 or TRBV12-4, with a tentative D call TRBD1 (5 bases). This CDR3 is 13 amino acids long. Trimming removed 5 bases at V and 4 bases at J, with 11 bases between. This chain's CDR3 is CASSVGRAYGYTF. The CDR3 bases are TGTGCCAGCAGTGTCGGCAGGGCCTATGGCTACACCTTC.

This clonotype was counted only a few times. The CDR3 loop is CSAERFGGGEKLFF. DNA of the CDR3: TGCAGTGCGGAGCGGTTCGGAGGAGGTGAAAAACTGTTTTTT. The V gene is TRBV20-1, the J gene TRBJ1-4; D gene ambiguous. Trimming left V 6 bases short and J 7 bases short, with 18 bases between. CDR3 length equals 14 residues. Looked up from germline, CDR1 is DFQATT and CDR2 is SNEGSKA (reference sequence).

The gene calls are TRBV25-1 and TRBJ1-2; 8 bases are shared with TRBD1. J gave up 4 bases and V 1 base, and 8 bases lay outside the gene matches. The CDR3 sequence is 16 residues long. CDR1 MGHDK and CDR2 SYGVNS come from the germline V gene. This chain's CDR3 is CASSEFSQGGVYGYTF. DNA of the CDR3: TGTGCCAGCAGTGAATTCTCACAGGGGGGAGTCTATGGCTACACCTTC.

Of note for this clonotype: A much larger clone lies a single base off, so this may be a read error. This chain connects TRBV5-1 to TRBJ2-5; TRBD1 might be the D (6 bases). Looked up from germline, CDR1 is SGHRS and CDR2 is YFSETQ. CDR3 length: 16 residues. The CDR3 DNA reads TGCGCCGGCAGCTCAAAGCCGGGACAAGTTCAAGAGACCCAGTACTTC. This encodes CAGSSKPGQVQETQYF.

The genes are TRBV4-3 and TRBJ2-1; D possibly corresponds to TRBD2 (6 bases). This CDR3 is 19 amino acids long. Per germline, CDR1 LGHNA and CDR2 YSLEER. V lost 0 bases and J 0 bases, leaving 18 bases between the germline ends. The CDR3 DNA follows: TGCGCCAGCAGCCAAGAGCCGGCGGGCGGGGCCATCTCCTACAATGAGCAGTTCTTC. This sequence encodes CASSQEPAGGAISYNEQFF.

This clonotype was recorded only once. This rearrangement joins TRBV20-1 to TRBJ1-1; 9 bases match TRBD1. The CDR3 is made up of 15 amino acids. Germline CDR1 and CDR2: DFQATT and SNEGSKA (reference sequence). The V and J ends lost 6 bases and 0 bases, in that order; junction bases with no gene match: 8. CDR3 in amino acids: CSASTGGWVNTEAFF. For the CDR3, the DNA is TGCAGTGCATCGACAGGGGGGTGGGTGAACACTGAAGCTTTCTTT.

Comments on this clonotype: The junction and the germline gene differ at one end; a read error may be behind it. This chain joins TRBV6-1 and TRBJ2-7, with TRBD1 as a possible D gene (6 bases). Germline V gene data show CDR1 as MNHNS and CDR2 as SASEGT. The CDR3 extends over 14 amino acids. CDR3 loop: CASGESGALYEQYF. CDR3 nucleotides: TGTGCCAGCGGTGAGTCAGGGGCCCTCTACGAGCAGTACTTC.

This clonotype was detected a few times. This CDR3 reads CASNLGGGSYEQYF. The DNA of the CDR3 is TGTGCCAGCAACCTGGGGGGAGGTTCCTACGAGCAGTACTTC. The chain employs TRBV13 and TRBJ2-7; perhaps TRBD2 as D (6 bases). The germline CDR1 and CDR2 sequences are PRHDT and FYEKMQ (reference sequence). CDR3 length equals 14 residues. V lost 7 bases and J 1 base, leaving 14 bases between the germline ends. Together with reference TRBV13 and TRBJ2-7, the CDR3 gives the full variable domain: AAGVIQSPRHLIKEKRETATLKCYPIPRHDTVYWYQQGPGQDPQFLISFYEKMQSDKGSIPDRFSAQQFSDYHSELNMSSLELGDSALYFCASNLGGGSYEQYFGPGTRLTVT.